This T cell receptor beta chain was recorded in a study of T cell repertoires in cytomegalovirus infection. Study details: Indicated by public TCR beta signatures were CMV infection and matching HLA type. General observations from the study: Public TCR beta family frequency separated CMV-and-HLA carriers, including in an independent cohort. It was HLA-C-restricted CMV-specific TCR beta clonotypes that dominated the response ex vivo.

Trimming removed 1 base from V and 3 bases from J, with 9 bases in between. CDR3 size: 13 residues. CDR1 and CDR2 (germline): DFQATT, SNEGSKA (reference sequence). This clonotype was detected only a few times. Its specificity is not known. TCRdb re-derived calls from the reads in MiXCR, one entry per CDR3 protein. Seen here are 290,000 or so distinct CDR3 sequences, 9.6% observed once, and the top ten hold 2.5%. The origin of this receptor is a human donor in good health (CMV status not recorded). Some clones in this sample may be carry-over from other donors' samples. Sequencing was performed on PBMCs. V and J are TRBV20-1 and TRBJ2-5; D remains ambiguous. The DNA of the CDR3 is TGCAGTGCTAGAGTGTCCAAAAAAGAGACCCAGTACTTC. Translating gives CSARVSKKETQYF.